This TCR beta chain is drawn from a study of blood T cells in healthy people across ages. Whole-study findings and limits: Roughly linearly, TCR beta diversity per million T cells fell as age increased.

This clonotype was seen a few times. Its antigen is not known. The second PCR ran roughly 7 to 12 cycles with a sample-barcoded 5' primer and J-beta primers. TCRdb reprocessed the 5' RACE reads with MiXCR, giving one entry per CDR3 protein. This table holds around 780,000 distinct CDR3 sequences, 56% found once. The receptor was derived from a man in his forties in good health. Sequenced input: blood.

The CDR3, as DNA: TGTGCCAGCTCCCCTGGGACTAGCCCCACAGATACGCAGTATTTT. This gives the protein CASSPGTSPTDTQYF. V gene TRBV18 combines with J gene TRBJ2-3, with 9 bases that match TRBD2. Per germline, CDR1 KGHSH and CDR2 LQKENI. The CDR3 extends over 15 amino acids. The junction had 6 bases not matched to a gene; V was cut back by 6 bases and J by 2 bases.